These T cell receptor beta chains were read from a single sample in a study of CD8 T cells in Susac syndrome. Using its own MiXCR run on the immunoSEQ multiplex PCR reads, TCRdb lists one record per CDR3 protein. The sample lists about 150,000 distinct CDR3 sequences, around 96% seen once, with 0.16% in the top ten. Sequencing was done on a sample of CD4+ T cells from PBMCs. These receptors came from a human donor with Susac syndrome. The CDR3 runs from the conserved cysteine through the conserved F or W. The D gene is left open where the match is weak. The size entry is marked missing in some rows and otherwise reads once, few, many or a size class.

V: TRBV4-3; length: 13; size: .; D: TRBD1; J: TRBJ1-4; CDR3: CASSSGTGEKLFF; DNA: TGCGCCAGCAGCTCCGGGACAGGCGAGAAACTGTTTTTT
V: TRBV5-4; length: 13; size: .; D: .; J: TRBJ2-1; CDR3: CASSFSILDEQFF; DNA: TGTGCCAGCAGCTTTTCGATACTGGATGAGCAGTTCTTC
V: TRBV6-2/TRBV6-3; length: 16; size: .; D: .; J: TRBJ2-3; CDR3: CASSEVKSGTGGTQYF; DNA: TGTGCCAGCAGCGAAGTCAAATCTGGGACTGGTGGTACGCAGTATTTT
V: TRBV29-1; length: 13; size: .; D: .; J: TRBJ2-7; CDR3: CSVEGTETYEQYF; DNA: TGCAGCGTTGAGGGCACAGAGACCTACGAGCAGTACTTC
V: TRBV6-5; length: 14; size: .; D: .; J: TRBJ2-2; CDR3: CASSWGRDTGELFF; DNA: TGTGCCAGTAGTTGGGGGCGGGACACCGGGGAGCTGTTTTTT
V: TRBV7-9; length: 14; size: .; D: TRBD1; J: TRBJ2-5; CDR3: CASSSQGAQETQYF; DNA: TGTGCCAGCAGCTCACAGGGGGCCCAAGAGACCCAGTACTTC
V: TRBV7-9; length: 13; size: .; D: TRBD1; J: TRBJ1-2; CDR3: CASSYGTGDGYTF; DNA: TGTGCCAGCAGTTACGGGACAGGGGATGGCTACACCTTC
V: TRBV19; length: 14; size: .; D: .; J: TRBJ1-1; CDR3: CASSPQGSNTEAFF; DNA: TGTGCCAGTAGCCCACAGGGATCCAACACTGAAGCTTTCTTT
V: TRBV29-1; length: 11; size: few; D: .; J: TRBJ1-2; CDR3: CSVDGRDGYTF; DNA: TGCAGCGTTGACGGTCGGGATGGCTACACCTTC
V: TRBV20-1; length: 11; size: .; D: TRBD1; J: TRBJ1-2; CDR3: CSATGGQGYTF; DNA: TGCAGTGCTACAGGGGGCCAAGGCTACACCTTC
V: TRBV5-1; length: 13; size: .; D: TRBD1; J: TRBJ1-6; CDR3: CASGTGDNSPLHF; DNA: TGCGCCAGCGGGACAGGGGATAATTCACCCCTCCACTTT
V: TRBV9; length: 14; size: .; D: TRBD2; J: TRBJ2-7; CDR3: CASSAAGPGHEQYF; DNA: TGTGCCAGCAGCGCAGCGGGACCAGGCCACGAGCAGTACTTC
V: TRBV5-4; length: 14; size: .; D: .; J: TRBJ1-2; CDR3: CASSRGLSVGGYTF; DNA: TGTGCCAGCAGCCGCGGACTGAGTGTAGGGGGCTACACCTTC
V: TRBV20-1; length: 14; size: .; D: .; J: TRBJ2-7; CDR3: CSARWQGLGNEQYF; DNA: TGCAGTGCTAGATGGCAGGGCCTAGGAAACGAGCAGTACTTC
V: TRBV12-3/TRBV12-4; length: 14; size: .; D: TRBD1; J: TRBJ1-1; CDR3: CASSFWTGATEAFF; DNA: TGTGCCAGCAGTTTTTGGACAGGGGCCACTGAAGCTTTCTTT
V: TRBV10-3; length: 11; size: .; D: .; J: TRBJ2-3; CDR3: CAIRSGDTQYF; DNA: TGTGCCATCAGATCGGGGGATACGCAGTATTTT
V: TRBV27; length: 14; size: .; D: .; J: TRBJ1-2; CDR3: CASSIGGGPYGYTF; DNA: TGTGCCAGCAGTATCGGGGGAGGGCCCTATGGCTACACCTTC
V: TRBV20-1; length: 14; size: .; D: TRBD1; J: TRBJ2-7; CDR3: CSATGTGLSYEQYF; DNA: TGCAGTGCTACCGGGACAGGGCTCTCCTACGAGCAGTACTTC